These T cell receptor beta chains were read from a single sample in a study of blood T cell repertoires in COVID-19. Profiling relied on immunoSEQ multiplex PCR, and the TCRdb table lists in-frame clones only, not all of them. The table records around 150,000 clones, approximately 86% of them present only once. The sample was peripheral blood. The receptors originated from an older woman who had recovered from COVID-19. CDR3s include the opening cysteine and the closing phenylalanine or tryptophan. The D gene is left open where the match is weak. Rows may omit the clone size; those that give it use once, few, many or a size class.

V gene: TRBV5-1; clone size: -; D gene: TRBD1; J gene: TRBJ2-5; CDR3 protein: CASSIQGAPEKETQYF; CDR3 DNA: TGCGCCAGCAGCATCCAGGGGGCGCCGGAAAAAGAGACCCAGTACTTC
V gene: TRBV5-1; clone size: -; D gene: TRBD2; J gene: TRBJ2-5; CDR3 protein: CASSYSSGGRETQYF; CDR3 DNA: TGCGCCAGCAGCTACTCTAGCGGGGGGCGAGAGACCCAGTACTTC
V gene: TRBV4-3; clone size: -; D gene: TRBD1; J gene: TRBJ2-1; CDR3 protein: CASSQFGQGGAYNEQFF; CDR3 DNA: TGCGCCAGCAGCCAGTTCGGACAGGGTGGCGCCTACAATGAGCAGTTCTTC
V gene: TRBV12-3/TRBV12-4; clone size: -; D gene: -; J gene: TRBJ1-5; CDR3 protein: CASSPLNQPQHF; CDR3 DNA: TGTGCCAGCAGTCCACTAAATCAGCCCCAGCATTTT
V gene: TRBV7-5; clone size: -; D gene: -; J gene: TRBJ1-5; CDR3 protein: CVRSLGQGKVQPQHF; CDR3 DNA: TGTGTCAGAAGCTTAGGACAGGGGAAAGTCCAGCCCCAGCATTTT
V gene: TRBV2; clone size: -; D gene: TRBD1; J gene: TRBJ2-5; CDR3 protein: CASRLHRGLEYQETQYF; CDR3 DNA: TGTGCCAGCAGACTCCACAGGGGCCTGGAGTACCAAGAGACCCAGTACTTC
V gene: TRBV29-1; clone size: -; D gene: -; J gene: TRBJ1-4; CDR3 protein: CSVAKTASNEKLFF; CDR3 DNA: TGCAGCGTTGCCAAGACAGCCTCAAATGAAAAACTGTTTTTT
V gene: TRBV10-3; clone size: -; D gene: -; J gene: TRBJ2-7; CDR3 protein: CATSPFYEQYF; CDR3 DNA: TGTGCCACCTCTCCTTTTTACGAGCAGTACTTC
V gene: TRBV6-9; clone size: -; D gene: TRBD2; J gene: TRBJ2-1; CDR3 protein: CASSYRAGRGNNEQFF; CDR3 DNA: TGTGCCAGCAGTTATAGGGCAGGGCGGGGGAACAATGAGCAGTTCTTC
V gene: TRBV7-2; clone size: -; D gene: -; J gene: TRBJ2-1; CDR3 protein: CASSLQGGRMDEQFF; CDR3 DNA: TGTGCCAGCAGCTTACAGGGAGGCAGAATGGATGAGCAGTTCTTC
V gene: TRBV29-1; clone size: -; D gene: TRBD1; J gene: TRBJ2-7; CDR3 protein: CSVESTGVTYEQYF; CDR3 DNA: TGCAGCGTTGAGTCGACAGGGGTGACCTACGAGCAGTACTTC
V gene: TRBV5-1; clone size: -; D gene: TRBD2; J gene: TRBJ2-1; CDR3 protein: CASSQRERGGTYNEQFF; CDR3 DNA: TGCGCCAGCAGCCAGAGAGAGCGGGGGGGCACCTACAATGAGCAGTTCTTC
V gene: TRBV6-6; clone size: -; D gene: -; J gene: TRBJ1-4; CDR3 protein: CASSYQGLEKLFF; CDR3 DNA: TGTGCCAGCAGTTATCAGGGATTGGAAAAACTGTTTTTT
V gene: TRBV3-1/TRBV3-2; clone size: -; D gene: TRBD1; J gene: TRBJ2-7; CDR3 protein: CASSRTGGYEQYF; CDR3 DNA: TGTGCCAGCAGCCGGACAGGGGGCTACGAGCAGTACTTC
V gene: TRBV7-8; clone size: once; D gene: -; J gene: TRBJ1-4; CDR3 protein: CASSLIARVDEKLFF; CDR3 DNA: TGTGCCAGCAGCTTAATAGCCAGGGTAGACGAAAAACTGTTTTTT
V gene: TRBV2; clone size: -; D gene: -; J gene: TRBJ1-1; CDR3 protein: CASSEYLVTEAFF; CDR3 DNA: TGTGCCAGCAGTGAATATTTAGTAACTGAAGCTTTCTTT
V gene: TRBV6-5; clone size: -; D gene: -; J gene: TRBJ1-1; CDR3 protein: CASSSLGTNTEAFF; CDR3 DNA: TGTGCCAGCAGTTCACTCGGTACGAACACTGAAGCTTTCTTT
V gene: TRBV7-8; clone size: -; D gene: TRBD1; J gene: TRBJ1-6; CDR3 protein: CASREQGAWNSPLHF; CDR3 DNA: TGTGCCAGCAGAGAACAGGGGGCATGGAATTCACCCCTCCACTTT
V gene: TRBV5-1; clone size: -; D gene: TRBD1; J gene: TRBJ2-7; CDR3 protein: CASSLEPGGTGWTYEQYF; CDR3 DNA: TGCGCCAGCAGCTTGGAACCGGGCGGGACAGGGTGGACCTACGAGCAGTACTTC
V gene: TRBV10-1; clone size: -; D gene: -; J gene: TRBJ1-6; CDR3 protein: CASSDSGLDSPLHF; CDR3 DNA: TGCGCCAGCAGTGACTCAGGGCTGGACTCACCCCTCCACTTT
V gene: TRBV7-9; clone size: -; D gene: TRBD1; J gene: TRBJ1-6; CDR3 protein: CASSRTGGEPLHF; CDR3 DNA: TGTGCCAGCAGCAGGACAGGGGGCGAACCCCTCCACTTT